The present entry profiles one T cell receptor beta chain with its context. The junction departs from germline at one end; a sequencing error may be responsible. The data were obtained in a study of tumor-infiltrating lymphocytes in glioblastoma multiforme. Multiple V-beta primers and a C-beta primer amplified TCRB from RNA. Input was 0.5 ug total RNA, reverse-transcribed with a C-beta primer. Unique molecular identifiers were not described for the libraries. Each CDR3 protein is one row after TCRdb ran MiXCR on the multiplex PCR reads. This sample has about 32,000 distinct CDR3 sequences, with 50% to 75% found just once. The TCR originated in a male donor with glioblastoma. The material sequenced was brain tumor tissue.

The CDR3: CASSYQTRGKETQYF. DNA of the CDR3: TGTGCCAGCAGTTACCAAACGAGAGGTAAAGAGACCCAATACTTC. This chain connects TRBV6-6 to TRBJ2-5; D gene ambiguous. The CDR3 is made up of 15 amino acids. Germline V CDR1 and CDR2: MNHNY, SVGAGI (reference sequence).